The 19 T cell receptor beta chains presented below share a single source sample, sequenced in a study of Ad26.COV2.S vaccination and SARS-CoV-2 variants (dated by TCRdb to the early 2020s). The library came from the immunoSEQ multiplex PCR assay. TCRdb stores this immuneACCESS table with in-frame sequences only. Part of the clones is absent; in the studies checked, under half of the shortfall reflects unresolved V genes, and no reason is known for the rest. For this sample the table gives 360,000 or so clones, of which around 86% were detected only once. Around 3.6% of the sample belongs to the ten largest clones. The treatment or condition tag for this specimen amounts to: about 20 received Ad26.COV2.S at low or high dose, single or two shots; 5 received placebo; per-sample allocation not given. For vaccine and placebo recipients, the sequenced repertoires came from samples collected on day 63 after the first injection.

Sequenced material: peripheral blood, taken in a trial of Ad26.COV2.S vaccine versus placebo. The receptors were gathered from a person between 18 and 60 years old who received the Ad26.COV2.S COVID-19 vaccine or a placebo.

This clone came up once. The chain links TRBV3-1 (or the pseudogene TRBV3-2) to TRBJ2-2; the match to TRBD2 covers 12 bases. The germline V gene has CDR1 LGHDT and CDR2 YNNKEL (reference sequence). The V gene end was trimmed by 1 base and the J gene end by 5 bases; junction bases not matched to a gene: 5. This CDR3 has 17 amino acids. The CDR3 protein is CASSQASGGARTGELFF. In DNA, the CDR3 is TGTGCCAGCAGCCAAGCTAGCGGGGGGGCTCGGACCGGGGAGCTGTTTTTT.

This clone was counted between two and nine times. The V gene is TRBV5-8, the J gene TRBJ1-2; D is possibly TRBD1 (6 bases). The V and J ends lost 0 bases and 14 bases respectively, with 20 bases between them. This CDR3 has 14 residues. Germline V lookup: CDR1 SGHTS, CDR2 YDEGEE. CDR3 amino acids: CASSLGGARRKGTF. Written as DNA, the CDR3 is TGTGCCAGCAGCTTGGGGGGGGCCCGACGGAAGGGGACCTTC.

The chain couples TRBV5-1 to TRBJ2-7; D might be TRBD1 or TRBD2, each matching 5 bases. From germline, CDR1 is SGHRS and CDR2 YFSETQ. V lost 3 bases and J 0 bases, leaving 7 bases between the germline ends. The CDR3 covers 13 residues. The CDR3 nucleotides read TGCGCCAGCAGCTGGGACGTCTCCTACGAGCAGTACTTC. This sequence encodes CASSWDVSYEQYF.

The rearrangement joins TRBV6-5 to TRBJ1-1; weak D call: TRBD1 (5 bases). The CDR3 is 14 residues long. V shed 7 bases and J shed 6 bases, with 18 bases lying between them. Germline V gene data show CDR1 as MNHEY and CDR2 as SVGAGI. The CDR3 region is CASTPGGTRAEAFF. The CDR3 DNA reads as TGTGCCAGCACCCCAGGAGGGACTCGGGCTGAAGCTTTCTTT.

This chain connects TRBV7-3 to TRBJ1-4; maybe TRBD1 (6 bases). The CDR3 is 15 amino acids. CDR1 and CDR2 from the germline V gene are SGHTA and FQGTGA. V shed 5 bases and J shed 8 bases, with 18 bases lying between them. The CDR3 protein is CASSRSTGAGEKLFF. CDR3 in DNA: TGTGCCAGCAGCCGGAGTACGGGGGCGGGAGAAAAACTGTTTTTT.

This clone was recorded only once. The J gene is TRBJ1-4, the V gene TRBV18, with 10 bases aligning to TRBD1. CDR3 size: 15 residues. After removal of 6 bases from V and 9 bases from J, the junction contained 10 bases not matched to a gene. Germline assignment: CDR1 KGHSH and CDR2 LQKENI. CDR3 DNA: TGTGCCAGCTCGCTCCTGGGACAGGGGAGCAAAAAACTGTTTTTT. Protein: CASSLLGQGSKKLFF.

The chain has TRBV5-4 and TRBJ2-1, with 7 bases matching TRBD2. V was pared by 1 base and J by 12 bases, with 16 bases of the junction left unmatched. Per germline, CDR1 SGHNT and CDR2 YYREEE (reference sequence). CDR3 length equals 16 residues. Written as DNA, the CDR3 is TGTGCCAGCAGCTTGAAAACGGGGAGGGTATCGAATAGGCAGTTCTTC. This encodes CASSLKTGRVSNRQFF.

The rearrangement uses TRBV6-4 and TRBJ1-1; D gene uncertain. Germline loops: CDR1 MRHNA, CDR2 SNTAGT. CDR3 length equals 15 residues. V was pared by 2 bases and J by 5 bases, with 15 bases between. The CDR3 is CASSDKIPMGTEAFF. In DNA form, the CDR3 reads TGTGCCAGCAGTGACAAGATACCTATGGGGACTGAAGCTTTCTTT.

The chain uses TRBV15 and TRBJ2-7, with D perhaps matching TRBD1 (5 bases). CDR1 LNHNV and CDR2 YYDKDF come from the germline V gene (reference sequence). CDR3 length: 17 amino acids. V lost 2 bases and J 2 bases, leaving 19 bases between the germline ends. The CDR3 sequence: CATSRTFFRVTAYEQYF. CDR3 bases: TGTGCCACCAGCAGAACCTTTTTCAGGGTGACGGCCTACGAGCAGTACTTC.

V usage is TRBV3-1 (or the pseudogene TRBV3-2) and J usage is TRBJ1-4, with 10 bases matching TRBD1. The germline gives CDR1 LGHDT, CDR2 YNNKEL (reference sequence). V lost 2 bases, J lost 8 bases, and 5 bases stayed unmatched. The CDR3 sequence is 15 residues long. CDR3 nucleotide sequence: TGTGCCAGCAGCCAACGACAGGGGGCGTTGGAAAAACTGTTTTTT. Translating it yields CASSQRQGALEKLFF.

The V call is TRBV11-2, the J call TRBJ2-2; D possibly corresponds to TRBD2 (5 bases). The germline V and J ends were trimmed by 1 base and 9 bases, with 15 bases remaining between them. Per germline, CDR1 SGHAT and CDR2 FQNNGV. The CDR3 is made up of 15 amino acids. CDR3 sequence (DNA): TGTGCCAGCAGCTTAGCGGTTGGGCTAGCCTGGGAGCTGTTTTTT. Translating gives CASSLAVGLAWELFF.

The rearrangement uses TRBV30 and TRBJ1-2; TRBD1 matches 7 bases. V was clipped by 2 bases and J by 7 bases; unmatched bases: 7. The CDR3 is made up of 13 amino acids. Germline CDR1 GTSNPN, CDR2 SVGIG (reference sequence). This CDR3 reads CAWSPGTVSGYTF. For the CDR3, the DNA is TGTGCCTGGAGTCCGGGGACAGTTTCTGGCTACACCTTC.

Here the CDR3 reads CASSQETNSGAQPQHF. The CDR3 nucleotides read TGTGCCAGCAGCCAAGAAACCAATTCGGGTGCTCAGCCCCAGCATTTT. The chain uses TRBV4-2 and TRBJ1-5, with D unclear. Deletions cut 0 bases from V and 6 bases from J, with 15 bases between. Germline lookup yields CDR1 LGHNA and CDR2 YNFKEQ. The CDR3 spans 16 residues.

The CDR3 spells CASSLSGRGQGDEQYF. For the CDR3, the DNA is TGCGCCAGCAGCTTGAGTGGGAGGGGGCAAGGGGACGAGCAGTACTTC. This chain links TRBV5-1 with TRBJ2-7, with D tentatively TRBD1 or TRBD2 (7 bases each). The CDR3 loop spans 16 amino acids. Germline lookup yields CDR1 SGHRS and CDR2 YFSETQ. V lost 1 base and J lost 5, with 19 bases in between.

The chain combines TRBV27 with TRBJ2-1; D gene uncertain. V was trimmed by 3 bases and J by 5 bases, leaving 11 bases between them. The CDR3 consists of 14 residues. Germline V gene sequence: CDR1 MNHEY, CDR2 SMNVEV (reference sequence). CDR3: CASSLVGYDNEQFF. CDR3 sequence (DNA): TGTGCCAGCAGTTTGGTAGGGTACGACAATGAGCAGTTCTTC.

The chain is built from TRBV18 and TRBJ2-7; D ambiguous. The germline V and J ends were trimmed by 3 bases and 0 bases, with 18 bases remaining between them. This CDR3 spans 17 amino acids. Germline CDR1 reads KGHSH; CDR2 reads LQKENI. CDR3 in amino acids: CASSPLNPSTFSYEQYF. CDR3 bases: TGTGCCAGCTCACCTTTGAACCCCTCCACATTCTCCTACGAGCAGTACTTC.

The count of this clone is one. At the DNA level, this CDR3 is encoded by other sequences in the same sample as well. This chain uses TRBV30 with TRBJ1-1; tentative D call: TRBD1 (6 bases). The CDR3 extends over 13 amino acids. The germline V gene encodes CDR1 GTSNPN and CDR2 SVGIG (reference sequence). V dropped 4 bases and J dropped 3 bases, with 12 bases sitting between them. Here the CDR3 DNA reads TGTGCCTGGACCCGAGGGGGGGACACTGAAGCTTTCTTT. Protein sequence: CAWTRGGDTEAFF.

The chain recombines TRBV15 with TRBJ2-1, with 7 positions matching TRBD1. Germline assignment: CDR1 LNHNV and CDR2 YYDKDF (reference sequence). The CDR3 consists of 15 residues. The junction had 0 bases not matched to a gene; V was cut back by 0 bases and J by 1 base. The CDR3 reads CATSRDRGSYNEQFF. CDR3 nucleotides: TGTGCCACCAGCAGAGACAGGGGGTCCTACAATGAGCAGTTCTTC. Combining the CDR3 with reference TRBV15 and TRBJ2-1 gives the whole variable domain DAMVIQNPRYQVTQFGKPVTLSCSQTLNHNVMYWYQQKSSQAPKLLFHYYDKDFNNEADTPDNFQSRRPNTSFCFLDIRSPGLGDTAMYLCATSRDRGSYNEQFFGPGTRLTVL.

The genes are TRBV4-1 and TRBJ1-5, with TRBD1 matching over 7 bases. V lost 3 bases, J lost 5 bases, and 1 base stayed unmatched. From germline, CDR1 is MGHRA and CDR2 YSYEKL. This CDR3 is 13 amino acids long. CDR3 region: CASSQGTDQPQHF. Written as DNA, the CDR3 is TGCGCCAGCAGCCAGGGGACAGATCAGCCCCAGCATTTT.